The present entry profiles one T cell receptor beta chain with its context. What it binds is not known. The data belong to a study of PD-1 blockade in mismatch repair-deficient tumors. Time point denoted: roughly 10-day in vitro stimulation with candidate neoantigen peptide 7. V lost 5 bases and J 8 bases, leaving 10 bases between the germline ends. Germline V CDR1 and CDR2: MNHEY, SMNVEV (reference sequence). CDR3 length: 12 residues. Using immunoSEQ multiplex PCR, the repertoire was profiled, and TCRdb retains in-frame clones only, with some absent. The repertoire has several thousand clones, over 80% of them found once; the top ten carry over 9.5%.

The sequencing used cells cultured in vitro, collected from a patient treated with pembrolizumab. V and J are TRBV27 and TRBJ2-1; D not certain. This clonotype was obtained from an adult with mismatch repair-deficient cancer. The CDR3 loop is CASSPREDEQFF. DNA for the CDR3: TGTGCCAGCAGTCCTCGTGAGGATGAGCAGTTCTTC.